This passage covers 3 T cell receptor beta chains from one sample sequenced in a study of CD8 T cells in Susac syndrome. The RNA, about 0.45 to 1 ug, was put through reverse transcription using random hexamers. TCRdb re-called the immunoSEQ multiplex PCR reads with MiXCR, one entry per CDR3 protein. The table has about 210,000 distinct CDR3 sequences, less than 95% seen once. Specimen: CD4+ T cells from PBMCs. The receptors originated from a human donor with Susac syndrome.

The chain combines TRBV19 with TRBJ1-4; 11 bases line up with TRBD1. This CDR3 has 20 residues. The V gene end was trimmed by 5 bases and the J gene end by 0 bases; junction bases not matched to a gene: 14. Per germline, CDR1 LNHDA and CDR2 SQIVND (reference sequence). CDR3 nucleotides: TGTGCCAGTAGTCCTCGATGGACAGGGGGCGCCGAGCCAACTAATGAAAAACTGTTTTTT. Protein product: CASSPRWTGGAEPTNEKLFF.

The chain is built from TRBV11-3 and TRBJ2-3; TRBD2 matches at 8 bases. The CDR3 totals 14 residues. V lost 6 bases and J lost 6; bases outside the gene matches: 8. Germline values: CDR1 SGHNT, CDR2 YENEEA. For the CDR3, the DNA is TGTGCCAGCAGGGGGACCCCGGGAGGGGATACGCAGTATTTT. It is translated as CASRGTPGGDTQYF.

V usage is TRBV29-1 and J usage is TRBJ1-2; 8 nucleotides agree with TRBD1. V lost 3 bases, J lost 4 bases, and 16 bases stayed unmatched. There are 17 residues in the CDR3. Germline values: CDR1 SQVTM, CDR2 ANQGSEA. The CDR3 DNA follows: TGCAGCGTTGAGACCCACCGGACAGGGAGGTCTGGCTATGGCTACACCTTC. It yields the protein CSVETHRTGRSGYGYTF.